This TCR beta chain was obtained from a study of T cells after yellow fever vaccination. General observations from the study: Among all clonotypes, a small share was observed in both CD4 and CD8 compartments.

The study made its TCR cDNA through 5'RACE template switching. That step introduced a universal primer site along with UMIs. From the 5' RACE reads, TCRdb called clonotypes with MiXCR, one entry per CDR3 protein. The table lists 250,000 or so distinct CDR3 sequences, 6% to 8% of them singletons. There are many counts of this clonotype. Its antigen is not known. This CDR3 comprises 15 residues. The V gene's germline CDR1 is DFQATT and CDR2 SNEGSKA (reference sequence). V lost 2 bases to trimming and J lost 7 bases; unmatched junction nucleotides: 12. Sequences were derived from CD4+ T cells sorted from PBMCs, sampled on the day of the yellow fever booster vaccination. The receptor was isolated from a man younger than 40 who received the YFV17D yellow fever vaccine. The chain couples TRBV20-1 to TRBJ1-2; TRBD1 matches at 8 bases. The CDR3 bases are TGCAGTGCTAGAAGATCCGGACAGGGAATTAGTGGCTACACCTTC. Amino acids: CSARRSGQGISGYTF.